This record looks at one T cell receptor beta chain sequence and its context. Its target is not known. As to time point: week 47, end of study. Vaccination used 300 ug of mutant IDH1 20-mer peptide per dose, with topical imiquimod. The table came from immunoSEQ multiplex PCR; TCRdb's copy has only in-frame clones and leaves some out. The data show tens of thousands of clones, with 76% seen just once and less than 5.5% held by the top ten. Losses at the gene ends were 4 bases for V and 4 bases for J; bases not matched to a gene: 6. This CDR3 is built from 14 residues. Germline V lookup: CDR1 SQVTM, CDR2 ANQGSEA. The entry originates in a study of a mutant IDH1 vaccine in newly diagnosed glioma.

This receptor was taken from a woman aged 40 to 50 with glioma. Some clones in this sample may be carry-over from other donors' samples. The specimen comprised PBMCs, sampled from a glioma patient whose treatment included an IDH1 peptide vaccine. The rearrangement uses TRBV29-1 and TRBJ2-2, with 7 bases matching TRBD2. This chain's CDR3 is CSVGGGDATGELFF. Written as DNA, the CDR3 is TGCAGCGTTGGGGGAGGGGACGCCACCGGGGAGCTGTTTTTT.